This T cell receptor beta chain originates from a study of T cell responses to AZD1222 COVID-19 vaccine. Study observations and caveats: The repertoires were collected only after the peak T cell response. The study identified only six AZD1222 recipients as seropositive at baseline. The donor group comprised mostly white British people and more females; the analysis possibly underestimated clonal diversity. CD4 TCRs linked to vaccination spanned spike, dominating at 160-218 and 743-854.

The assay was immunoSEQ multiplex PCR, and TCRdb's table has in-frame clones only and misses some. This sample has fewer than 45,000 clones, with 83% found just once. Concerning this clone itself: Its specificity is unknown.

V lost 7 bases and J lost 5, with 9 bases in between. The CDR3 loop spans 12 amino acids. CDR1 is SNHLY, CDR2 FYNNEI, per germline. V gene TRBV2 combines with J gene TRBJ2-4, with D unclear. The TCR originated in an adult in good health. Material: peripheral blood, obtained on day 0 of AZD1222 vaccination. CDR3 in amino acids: CASKADQNIQYF. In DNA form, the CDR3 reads TGTGCCAGCAAGGCGGATCAAAACATTCAGTACTTC.